A selection of T cell receptor beta chains follows, all from one sample in a study of shared clonotypes between healthy human individuals. The repertoire was sequenced with immunoSEQ multiplex PCR; TCRdb's copy has only in-frame clones and lacks some. The repertoire holds some 1,100,000 clones, about four fifths seen once, with 0.52% in the top ten. Sequenced material: memory CD4+ T cells from PBMCs. These receptors came from a young man in good health. Some clones in this sample may be carry-over from other donors' samples. The CDR3 runs from the conserved cysteine through the conserved F or W. A D gene is named only where the DNA matches it firmly. Clone size, where shown, is once, few, many, or a class for clones that have expanded.

J: TRBJ2-3
V: TRBV2
size: .
D: .
CDR3: CASTYQTGTDTQYF
DNA: TGTGCCAGCACCTACCAGACAGGCACAGATACGCAGTATTTT

J: TRBJ2-7
V: TRBV10-3
size: .
D: .
CDR3: CAIRETEGGYEQYF
DNA: TGTGCCATCAGGGAGACTGAAGGAGGCTACGAGCAGTACTTC

J: TRBJ1-5
V: TRBV27
size: .
D: TRBD1
CDR3: CASSLSDRAHQPQHF
DNA: TGTGCCAGCAGTTTATCAGACAGGGCCCATCAGCCCCAGCATTTT

J: TRBJ1-1
V: TRBV27
size: .
D: .
CDR3: CASSPPPGTNTEAFF
DNA: TGTGCCAGCAGTCCACCTCCCGGGACGAACACTGAAGCTTTCTTT

J: TRBJ2-2
V: TRBV9
size: .
D: TRBD2
CDR3: CASSVLSGLAGGSYGELFF
DNA: TGTGCCAGCAGCGTCCTATCGGGACTAGCGGGAGGTTCATACGGGGAGCTGTTTTTT

J: TRBJ2-2
V: TRBV7-2
size: .
D: .
CDR3: CASSLLGVYTGELFF
DNA: TGTGCCAGCAGCTTACTAGGGGTGTACACCGGGGAGCTGTTTTTT

J: TRBJ1-2
V: TRBV5-4
size: once
D: TRBD1
CDR3: CASSLPSTGAYGYTF
DNA: TGTGCCAGCAGCTTGCCATCAACAGGGGCGTATGGCTACACCTTC

J: TRBJ2-4
V: TRBV30
size: .
D: .
CDR3: CAWREKAKNIQYF
DNA: TGTGCCTGGAGGGAGAAAGCCAAAAACATTCAGTACTTC

J: TRBJ2-1
V: TRBV18
size: few
D: TRBD2
CDR3: CASSIVGTSGKNEQFF
DNA: TGTGCCAGCTCGATCGTGGGGACTAGCGGGAAGAATGAGCAGTTCTTC

J: TRBJ2-7
V: TRBV7-2
size: .
D: TRBD1
CDR3: CASSLYTGTGGAEQYF
DNA: TGTGCCAGCAGCTTGTACACCGGGACAGGGGGCGCCGAGCAGTACTTC

J: TRBJ2-7
V: TRBV5-4
size: .
D: TRBD1
CDR3: CASSSTGNAYEQYF
DNA: TGTGCCAGCAGCTCGACAGGGAATGCGTACGAGCAGTACTTC

J: TRBJ2-7
V: TRBV11-2
size: .
D: TRBD2
CDR3: CASSFGASGRSYEQYF
DNA: TGTGCCAGCAGCTTCGGCGCGAGCGGGAGATCCTACGAGCAGTACTTC

J: TRBJ2-7
V: TRBV9
size: .
D: .
CDR3: CARASPETKSSYEQYF
DNA: TGTGCCAGAGCGAGTCCGGAGACAAAAAGCTCCTACGAGCAGTACTTC

J: TRBJ2-5
V: TRBV7-2
size: .
D: .
CDR3: CASSSTRGGQETQYF
DNA: TGTGCCAGCAGCTCGACAAGGGGAGGCCAAGAGACCCAGTACTTC

J: TRBJ2-3
V: TRBV5-1
size: .
D: .
CDR3: CASSSSEATDTQYF
DNA: TGCGCCAGCAGCTCCTCAGAGGCCACAGATACGCAGTATTTT

J: TRBJ2-7
V: TRBV7-2
size: .
D: TRBD2
CDR3: CASRFRSGGSYEQYF
DNA: TGTGCCAGCAGATTCCGTAGCGGGGGATCCTACGAGCAGTACTTC

J: TRBJ1-2
V: TRBV28
size: .
D: .
CDR3: CASSSQFRGYGYTF
DNA: TGTGCCAGCAGTTCCCAGTTCCGGGGCTATGGCTACACCTTC

J: TRBJ1-4
V: TRBV19
size: .
D: .
CDR3: CASSRSGVYGEKLFF
DNA: TGTGCCAGTAGTAGGTCGGGGGTTTACGGTGAAAAACTGTTTTTT

J: TRBJ2-6
V: TRBV7-3
size: .
D: .
CDR3: CASSETGPGANVLTF
DNA: TGTGCCAGCAGCGAAACAGGCCCCGGGGCCAACGTCCTGACTTTC

J: TRBJ1-6
V: TRBV2
size: .
D: TRBD1
CDR3: CASGPGTVTSPLHF
DNA: TGTGCCAGCGGCCCCGGGACAGTGACCTCCCCCCTCCACTTT

J: TRBJ1-5
V: TRBV28
size: .
D: TRBD1
CDR3: CASSPRRDSQPQHF
DNA: TGTGCCAGCAGTCCCAGACGGGACAGCCAGCCCCAGCATTTT

J: TRBJ2-7
V: TRBV18
size: few
D: TRBD1
CDR3: CASSPTRGPGNEQYF
DNA: TGTGCCAGCTCACCAACCAGGGGGCCGGGGAACGAGCAGTACTTC

J: TRBJ2-3
V: TRBV5-1
size: .
D: TRBD1
CDR3: CASSLEGTEAGDTQYF
DNA: TGCGCCAGCAGCTTGGAGGGGACAGAGGCCGGAGATACGCAGTATTTT

J: TRBJ1-1
V: TRBV21-1
size: .
D: .
CDR3: CASSNRSGGGAFF
DNA: TGTGCCAGCAGCAACCGCTCGGGGGGGGGAGCTTTCTTT

J: TRBJ1-2
V: TRBV6-1
size: .
D: .
CDR3: CASSEVGYGYTF
DNA: TGTGCCAGCAGTGAGGTCGGCTATGGCTACACCTTC

J: TRBJ2-7
V: TRBV7-9
size: .
D: .
CDR3: CASSYPHSSEAYEQYF
DNA: TGTGCCAGCAGCTACCCCCACTCTAGCGAAGCCTACGAGCAGTACTTC

J: TRBJ1-1
V: TRBV13
size: .
D: .
CDR3: CASSLNGVRTEAFF
DNA: TGTGCCAGCAGCTTAAACGGGGTTCGCACTGAAGCTTTCTTT

J: TRBJ2-1
V: TRBV7-3
size: few
D: TRBD2
CDR3: CASSLISGSLREQFF
DNA: TGTGCCAGCAGCTTAATCAGCGGGAGCCTGCGTGAGCAGTTCTTC

J: TRBJ2-7
V: TRBV2
size: once
D: TRBD2
CDR3: CASSELASGRNNEQYF
DNA: TGTGCCAGCAGTGAATTAGCTAGCGGGAGAAATAACGAGCAGTACTTC